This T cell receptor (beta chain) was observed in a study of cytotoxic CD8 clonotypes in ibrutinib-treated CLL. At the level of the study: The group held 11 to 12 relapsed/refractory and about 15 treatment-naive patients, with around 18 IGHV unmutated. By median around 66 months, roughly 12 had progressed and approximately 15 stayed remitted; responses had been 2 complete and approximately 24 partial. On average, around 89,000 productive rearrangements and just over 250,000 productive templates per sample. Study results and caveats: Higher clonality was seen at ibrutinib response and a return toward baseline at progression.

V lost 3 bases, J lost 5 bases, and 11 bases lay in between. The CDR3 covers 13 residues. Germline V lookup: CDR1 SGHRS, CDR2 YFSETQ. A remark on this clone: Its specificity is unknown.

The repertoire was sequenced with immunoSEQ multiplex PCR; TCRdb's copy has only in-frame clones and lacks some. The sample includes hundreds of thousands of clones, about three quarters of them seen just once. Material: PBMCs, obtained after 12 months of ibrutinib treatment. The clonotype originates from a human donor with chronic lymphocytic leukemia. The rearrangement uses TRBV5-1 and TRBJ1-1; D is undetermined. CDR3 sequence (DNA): TGCGCCAGCAGCTCCTCCCAAGGAACTGAAGCTTTCTTT. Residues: CASSSSQGTEAFF.